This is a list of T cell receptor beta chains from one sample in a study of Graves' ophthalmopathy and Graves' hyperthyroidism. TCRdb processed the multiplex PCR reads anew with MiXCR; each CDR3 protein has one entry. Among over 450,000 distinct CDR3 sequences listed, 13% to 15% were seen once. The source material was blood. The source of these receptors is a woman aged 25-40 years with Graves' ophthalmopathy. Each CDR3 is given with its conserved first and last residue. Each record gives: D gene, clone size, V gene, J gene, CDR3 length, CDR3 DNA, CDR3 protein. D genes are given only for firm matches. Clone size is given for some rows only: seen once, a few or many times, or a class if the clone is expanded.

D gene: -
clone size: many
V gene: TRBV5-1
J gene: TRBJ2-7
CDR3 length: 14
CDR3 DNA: TGCGCCAGCAGCTTGGCAGCAGAACCGAGCGAGCAGTACTTC
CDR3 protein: CASSLAAEPSEQYF

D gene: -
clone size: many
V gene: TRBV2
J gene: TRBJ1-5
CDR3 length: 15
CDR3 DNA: TGTGCCAGCAACAAGGACAGTGGCTCCCAACAGCCCCAGCATTTT
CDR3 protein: CASNKDSGSQQPQHF

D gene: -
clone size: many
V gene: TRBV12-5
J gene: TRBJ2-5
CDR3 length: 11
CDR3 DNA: TGTGCTAGTGGTTTAGGAGAGACCCAGTACTTC
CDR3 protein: CASGLGETQYF

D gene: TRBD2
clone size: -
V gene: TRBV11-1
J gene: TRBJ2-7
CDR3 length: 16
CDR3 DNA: TGTGCCAGCAGCTTGTCCCCCGGGAGGGACCACTACGAGCAGTACTTC
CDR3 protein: CASSLSPGRDHYEQYF

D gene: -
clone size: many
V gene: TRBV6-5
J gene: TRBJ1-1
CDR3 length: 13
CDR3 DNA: TGTGCCAGCAGTTCGTCAGGGGAAACTGAAGCTTTCTTT
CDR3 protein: CASSSSGETEAFF

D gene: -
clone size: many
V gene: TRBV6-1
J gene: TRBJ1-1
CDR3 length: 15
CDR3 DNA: TGTGCCAGCAGTGAACAGGGACCGTCACGAACTGAAGCTTTCTTT
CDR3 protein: CASSEQGPSRTEAFF

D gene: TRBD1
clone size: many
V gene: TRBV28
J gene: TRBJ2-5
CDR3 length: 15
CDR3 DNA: TGTGCCAGCAGTTTATTAGGGACAGGGACGGAGACCCAGTACTTC
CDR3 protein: CASSLLGTGTETQYF

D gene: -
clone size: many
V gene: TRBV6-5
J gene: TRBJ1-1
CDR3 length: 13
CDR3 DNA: TGTGCCACCACAGAGACGGGGAACACTGAAGCTTTCTTT
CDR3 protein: CATTETGNTEAFF

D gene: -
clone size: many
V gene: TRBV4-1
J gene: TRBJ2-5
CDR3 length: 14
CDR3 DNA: TGCGCCAGCAGCCCCCTCGTCAGGGGCGAGACCCAGTACTTC
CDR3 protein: CASSPLVRGETQYF

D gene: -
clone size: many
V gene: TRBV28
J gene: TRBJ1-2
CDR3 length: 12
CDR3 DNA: TGTGCCAGCAGTTTACAGACCCGATTACCCACCTTC
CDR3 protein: CASSLQTRLPTF

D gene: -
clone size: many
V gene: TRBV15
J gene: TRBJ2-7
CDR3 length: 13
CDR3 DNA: TGTGCCACCAGCAGAGGTGGAATCTACGAGCAGCACTTC
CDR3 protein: CATSRGGIYEQHF

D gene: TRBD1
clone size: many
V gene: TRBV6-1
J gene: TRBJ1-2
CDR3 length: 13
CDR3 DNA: TGTGCCAGCAGGGCGACAGGGGACTATGGCTACACCTTC
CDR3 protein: CASRATGDYGYTF

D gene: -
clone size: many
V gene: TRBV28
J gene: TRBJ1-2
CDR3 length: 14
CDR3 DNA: TGTGCCAGCAGAGTTCCCGGCGGGGGATATGGCTACACCTTC
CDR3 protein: CASRVPGGGYGYTF

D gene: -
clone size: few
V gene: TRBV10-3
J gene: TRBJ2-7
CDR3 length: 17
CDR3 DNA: TGTGCCATCAGTGAGTCGCTTTTGGGGGGCGGGAGCTACGAGCAGTACTTC
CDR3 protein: CAISESLLGGGSYEQYF

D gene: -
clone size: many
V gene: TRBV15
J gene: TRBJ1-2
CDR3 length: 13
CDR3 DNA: TGTGCCACCAGCAGAGGAGAGAACTATGGCTACACCTTC
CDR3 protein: CATSRGENYGYTF

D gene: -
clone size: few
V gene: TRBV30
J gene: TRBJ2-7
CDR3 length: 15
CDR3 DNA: TGTGCCTGGATTCCGGGACCTCCACGAAAGAACGAGCAGTACTTC
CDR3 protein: CAWIPGPPRKNEQYF

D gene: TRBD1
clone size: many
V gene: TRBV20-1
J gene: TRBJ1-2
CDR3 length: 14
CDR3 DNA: TGCAGTGCTAGGGGGGACAGAGCTAACTATGGCTACACCTTC
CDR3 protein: CSARGDRANYGYTF

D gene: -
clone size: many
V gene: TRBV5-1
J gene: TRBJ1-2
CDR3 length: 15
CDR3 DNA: TGCGCCAGCAGCTTGGCTGAGAGGGAGAACTATGGCTACACCTTC
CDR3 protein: CASSLAERENYGYTF

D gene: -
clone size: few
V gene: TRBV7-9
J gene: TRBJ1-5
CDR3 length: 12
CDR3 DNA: TGTGCCAGCAGCTCTTCGTATCAGCCCCAGCATTTT
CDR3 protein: CASSSSYQPQHF

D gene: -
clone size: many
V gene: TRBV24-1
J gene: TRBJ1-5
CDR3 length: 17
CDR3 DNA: TGTGCCACCAGTGATAGACACAGGGATCCGAGCAATCAGCCCCAGCATTTT
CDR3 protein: CATSDRHRDPSNQPQHF

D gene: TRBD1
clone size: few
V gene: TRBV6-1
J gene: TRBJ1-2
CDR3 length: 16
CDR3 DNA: TGTGCCAGCTATTCTCTAACACAGGGGCCGGGCTATGGCTACACCTTC
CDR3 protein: CASYSLTQGPGYGYTF

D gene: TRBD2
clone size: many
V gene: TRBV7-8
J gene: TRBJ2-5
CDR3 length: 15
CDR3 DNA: TGTGCCAGCAGCTTGAGCGGGGGGGCCCCAGAGACCCAGTACTTC
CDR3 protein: CASSLSGGAPETQYF

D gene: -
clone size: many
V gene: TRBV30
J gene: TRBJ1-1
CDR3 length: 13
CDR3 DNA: TGTGCCTGGGAGAGGGGAGGGGACACTGAAGCTTTCTTT
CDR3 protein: CAWERGGDTEAFF

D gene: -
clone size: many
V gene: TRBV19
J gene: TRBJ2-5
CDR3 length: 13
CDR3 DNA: TGTGCCAGTAGTGTGTATCGGGAAAAGACCCAGTACTTC
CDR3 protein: CASSVYREKTQYF

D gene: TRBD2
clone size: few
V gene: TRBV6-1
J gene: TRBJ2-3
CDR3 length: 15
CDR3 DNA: TGTGCCAGCGGGTCGATCACGGGGGGGTCCGATACGCAGTATTTT
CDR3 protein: CASGSITGGSDTQYF

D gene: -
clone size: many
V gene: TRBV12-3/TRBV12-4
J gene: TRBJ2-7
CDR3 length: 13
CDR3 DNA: TGTGCCAGCAGCCGGGACAACATCGGGAAGCAGTACTTC
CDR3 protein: CASSRDNIGKQYF

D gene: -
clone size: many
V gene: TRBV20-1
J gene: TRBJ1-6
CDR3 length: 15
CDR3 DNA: TGCAGTGCTAGAGATCTGGGACAAATTAATTCACCCCTCCACTTT
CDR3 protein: CSARDLGQINSPLHF

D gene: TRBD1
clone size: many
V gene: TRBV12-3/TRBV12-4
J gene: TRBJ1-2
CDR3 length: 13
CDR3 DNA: TGTGCCAGCAGTCTACAGGGGGACTATGGCTACACCTTC
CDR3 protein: CASSLQGDYGYTF

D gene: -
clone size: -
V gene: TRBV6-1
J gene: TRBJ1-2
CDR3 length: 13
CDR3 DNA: TGTGCCAGCAGCCGGGACAAGAACTATGGCTGCACCTTC
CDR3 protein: CASSRDKNYGCTF